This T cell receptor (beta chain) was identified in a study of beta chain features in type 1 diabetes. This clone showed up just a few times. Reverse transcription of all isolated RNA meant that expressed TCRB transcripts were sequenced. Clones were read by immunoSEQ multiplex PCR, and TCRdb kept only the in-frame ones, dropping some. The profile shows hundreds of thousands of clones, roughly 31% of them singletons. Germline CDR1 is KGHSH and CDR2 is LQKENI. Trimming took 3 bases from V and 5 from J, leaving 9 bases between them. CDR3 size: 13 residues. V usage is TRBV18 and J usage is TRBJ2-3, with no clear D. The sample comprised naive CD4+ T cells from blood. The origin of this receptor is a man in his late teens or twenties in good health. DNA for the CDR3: TGTGCCAGCTCACCGTCCGGTGAAGATACGCAGTATTTT. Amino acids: CASSPSGEDTQYF.